These T cell receptor beta chains were read from a single sample in a study of post-analysis software for immune sequencing data. In TCRdb, the PCR reads were re-called with MiXCR into one record per CDR3 protein. Of 650,000 to 900,000 distinct CDR3 sequences in the sample, around 42% are singletons; the top ten hold over 4.5%. Sequenced sample: blood. The receptors come from a girl aged 5-17 years with multiple sclerosis. CDR3s include the opening cysteine and the closing phenylalanine or tryptophan. Fields, in order: D gene, clone size, V gene, J gene, CDR3 protein, CDR3 DNA. The D gene is left open where the match is weak. Some rows have no size entry. The others give once, few or many, or a class for an expanded clone.

.	.	TRBV7-2	TRBJ2-4	CASSSGAGPRLAKNIQYF	TGTGCCAGCAGCTCAGGGGCTGGACCGCGCCTAGCCAAAAACATTCAGTACTTC
TRBD1	.	TRBV6-1	TRBJ1-5	CASTGTGGTNQPQHF	TGTGCCAGCACCGGGACAGGGGGAACCAATCAGCCCCAGCATTTT
.	.	TRBV25-1	TRBJ1-4	CASSEYMGGANEKLFF	TGTGCCAGCAGTGAATACATGGGGGGGGCTAATGAAAAACTGTTTTTT
TRBD1	.	TRBV12-3/TRBV12-4	TRBJ2-3	CASKQGAGTDTQYF	TGTGCCAGCAAGCAGGGGGCTGGCACAGATACGCAGTATTTT
TRBD2	.	TRBV6-5	TRBJ2-7	CASSGGRGYEQYF	TGTGCCAGCTCGGGGGGGAGGGGCTACGAGCAGTACTTC
TRBD2	few	TRBV6-1	TRBJ2-7	CASKGIAGDHGEQYF	TGTGCCAGCAAGGGGATAGCGGGAGACCACGGCGAGCAGTACTTC
TRBD2	once	TRBV7-8	TRBJ2-3	CASSPTSGLDTQYF	TGTGCCAGCAGCCCGACTAGCGGCCTAGATACGCAGTATTTT
.	.	TRBV10-3	TRBJ1-1	CAISERSGRQGTEAFF	TGTGCCATCAGTGAGAGGTCCGGGAGGCAAGGGACTGAAGCTTTCTTT
TRBD1	.	TRBV28	TRBJ2-7	CASSFKAGQGVTDSYEQYF	TGTGCCAGCAGTTTTAAGGCGGGACAGGGGGTTACAGACTCCTACGAGCAGTACTTC
TRBD2	.	TRBV7-2	TRBJ2-1	CASSSSGTSGSNEQFF	TGTGCCAGCAGCTCCTCCGGGACTAGCGGGAGCAATGAGCAGTTCTTC
TRBD2	few	TRBV5-1	TRBJ2-1	CASSGGLAGLSYNEQFF	TGCGCCAGCAGCGGGGGACTAGCGGGACTCTCCTACAATGAGCAGTTCTTC
TRBD1	.	TRBV14	TRBJ1-1	CASSQEQGAMNTEAFF	TGTGCCAGCAGCCAAGAACAGGGGGCCATGAACACTGAAGCTTTCTTT
.	.	TRBV30	TRBJ2-2	CAWSRQGTGELFF	TGTGCCTGGAGTCGGCAGGGCACCGGGGAGCTGTTTTTT
.	.	TRBV10-3	TRBJ2-7	CATIAAEVYNEQYF	TGTGCCACCATTGCAGCGGAGGTATACAATGAGCAGTACTTC
.	.	TRBV27	TRBJ2-7	CASRPWDGSYEQYF	TGTGCCAGCAGACCGTGGGACGGCTCCTACGAGCAGTACTTC
TRBD1	once	TRBV12-3/TRBV12-4	TRBJ1-2	CASSAGQGFYGHTF	TGTGCCAGCAGTGCGGGACAGGGATTCTATGGCCACACCTTC
.	few	TRBV9	TRBJ2-7	CASSVGAGPGYEQYF	TGTGCCAGCAGCGTAGGAGCGGGTCCGGGTTACGAGCAGTACTTC
.	.	TRBV27	TRBJ2-5	CASSHLRETQYF	TGTGCCAGCAGTCATCTGAGGGAGACCCAGTACTTC
TRBD1	few	TRBV20-1	TRBJ1-2	CSARDLGGGYGYTF	TGCAGTGCTAGAGATTTAGGGGGCGGCTATGGCTACACCTTC
.	.	TRBV6-1	TRBJ2-7	CASSEPRGGEQYF	TGTGCCAGCAGTGAACCCAGGGGTGGCGAGCAGTACTTC
TRBD2	.	TRBV20-1	TRBJ2-1	CSVTGLAGWNEQFF	TGCAGTGTCACGGGACTAGCGGGATGGAATGAGCAGTTCTTC
TRBD1	few	TRBV5-1	TRBJ2-1	CASSFPGTGDYNEQFF	TGCGCCAGCAGCTTCCCTGGGACAGGGGATTACAATGAGCAGTTCTTC
.	.	TRBV27	TRBJ2-1	CASSKPPSSRYNEQFF	TGTGCCAGCAGCAAACCCCCTAGCTCTCGCTACAATGAGCAGTTCTTC
TRBD2	.	TRBV28	TRBJ2-3	CASSPTGLAGSTDTQYF	TGTGCCAGCAGTCCAACGGGACTAGCGGGGAGCACAGATACGCAGTATTTT
.	.	TRBV7-2	TRBJ2-1	CASSLALEGPPFF	TGTGCCAGCAGCTTAGCGCTCGAGGGACCCCCGTTCTTC
.	.	TRBV28	TRBJ1-1	CASSSTEAFF	TGTGCCAGCAGTAGCACTGAAGCTTTCTTT
.	.	TRBV20-1	TRBJ2-1	CSASLRLGAEGYNEQFF	TGCAGTGCCTCCCTACGCCTGGGAGCGGAGGGATACAATGAGCAGTTCTTC
.	few	TRBV5-1	TRBJ2-7	CASSLAGRNSYEQYF	TGCGCCAGCAGCTTGGCCGGAAGGAACTCCTACGAGCAGTACTTC
.	.	TRBV4-2	TRBJ1-4	CASSQDSRGGAAEKLFF	TGTGCCAGCAGCCAAGATTCTCGGGGGGGTGCGGCTGAAAAACTGTTTTTT
TRBD2	.	TRBV7-8	TRBJ2-3	CASSLATSPSGADTQYF	TGTGCCAGCAGCTTAGCTACATCTCCTAGCGGGGCAGATACGCAGTATTTT
TRBD2	.	TRBV7-9	TRBJ2-7	CASSLSASGSYEQYF	TGTGCCAGCAGCTTATCTGCTAGCGGGAGCTACGAGCAGTACTTC
.	.	TRBV30	TRBJ1-1	CAWSAAINTEAFF	TGTGCCTGGAGTGCAGCGATAAACACTGAAGCTTTCTTT
.	few	TRBV27	TRBJ2-7	CASSSHQNEQYF	TGTGCCAGCAGTTCCCATCAGAACGAGCAGTACTTC
.	few	TRBV9	TRBJ1-2	CASSVNRINYGYTF	TGTGCCAGCAGCGTAAACAGGATTAACTATGGCTACACCTTC
TRBD1	.	TRBV7-9	TRBJ1-2	CASSWHRGGYTF	TGTGCCAGCAGCTGGCACAGGGGTGGCTACACCTTC
TRBD2	.	TRBV9	TRBJ2-7	CASSVAGGSVYEQYF	TGTGCCAGCAGCGTAGCGGGCGGGAGTGTCTACGAGCAGTACTTC
.	.	TRBV4-3	TRBJ2-7	CASSQDPASSYEQYF	TGCGCCAGCAGCCAAGATCCGGCTAGCTCCTACGAGCAGTACTTC
.	.	TRBV5-6	TRBJ2-2	CASRFSRNTGELFF	TGTGCCAGCAGGTTCAGCAGGAACACCGGGGAGCTGTTTTTT
TRBD2	.	TRBV2	TRBJ2-4	CATHGGYRTAPGLAGKTGYIQYF	TGTGCCACCCACGGGGGGTATCGGACAGCTCCAGGACTAGCGGGGAAGACTGGGTACATTCAGTACTTC
.	few	TRBV6-2/TRBV6-3	TRBJ2-5	CASSFLDRETQYF	TGTGCCAGCAGTTTCCTGGATCGGGAGACCCAGTACTTC
.	.	TRBV21-1	TRBJ1-2	CASSKVVWNPNYGYTF	TGTGCCAGCAGCAAAGTGGTCTGGAACCCTAACTATGGCTACACCTTC